The 9 T cell receptor beta chains below were found in one sample sequenced in a study of blood T cell repertoires in COVID-19. The data were produced by immunoSEQ multiplex PCR, yet TCRdb's version contains in-frame clones alone and is incomplete. The sample includes over 300,000 clones, over 70% of them seen just once. The sequenced sample was peripheral blood. The receptors come from a woman in her forties or fifties with acute or convalescent COVID-19.

This clone was found once. The V call is TRBV6-5, the J call TRBJ1-4; no clear D gene. The CDR3 contains 15 residues. Germline CDR1 reads MNHEY; CDR2 reads SVGAGI. Trimming took off 5 bases at V and 5 bases at J, with 15 bases between the two ends. The CDR3 nucleotides read TGTGCCAGCAGTCCGTCACGGCGGGAAAATGAAAAACTGTTTTTT. This encodes CASSPSRRENEKLFF.

The rearrangement links TRBV5-1 to TRBJ2-1; 7 bases agree with TRBD2. This CDR3 comprises 15 residues. Trimming cost V 7 bases and J 8 bases; bases outside gene matches: 15. Germline loops: CDR1 SGHRS, CDR2 YFSETQ. CDR3 in DNA: TGCGCCAGCCCCACCGGGGAGCGGGGAGGGGATGAGCAGTTCTTC. Protein: CASPTGERGGDEQFF.

This clone was observed a single time. V is TRBV24-1 and J is TRBJ1-2; TRBD1 might be the D (6 bases). V was shortened by 5 bases and J by 5 bases, with 20 bases between the two germline ends. The CDR3 totals 16 residues. From germline, CDR1 is KGHDR and CDR2 SFDVKD. The CDR3 reads CATSAYLQGAGYGYTF. CDR3 nucleotide sequence: TGTGCCACCAGTGCTTACTTACAGGGAGCAGGATATGGCTACACCTTC.

The CDR3 DNA reads as TGTGCCAGCAGCTTAGGAGAGGGCAGCCAACTGAGCTCCTACAATGAGCAGTTCTTC. Its translation is CASSLGEGSQLSSYNEQFF. The J gene is TRBJ2-1, the V gene TRBV7-9; D perhaps matches TRBD2 (5 bases). The CDR3 extends over 19 amino acids. Germline V lookup: CDR1 SEHNR, CDR2 FQNEAQ (reference sequence). With 1 base removed from V and 0 bases from J, the gap between germline ends came to 19 bases.

The gene calls are TRBV18 and TRBJ2-7; 7 bases fit TRBD1. The CDR3 length is 13 residues. Germline lookup yields CDR1 KGHSH and CDR2 LQKENI. V was pared by 6 bases and J by 7 bases, with 9 bases of the junction left unmatched. The CDR3 here is CASSSGTAEEQYV. DNA of the CDR3: TGTGCCAGCTCGTCTGGGACAGCCGAAGAGCAGTACGTC.

The chain has TRBV2 and TRBJ1-1; no firm D call. There are 16 residues in the CDR3. V lost 1 base, J lost 0 bases, and 12 bases lay in between. Germline lookup yields CDR1 SNHLY and CDR2 FYNNEI. The CDR3 sequence is CASSEGAATMNTEAFF. The CDR3 coding sequence is TGTGCCAGCAGTGAAGGCGCAGCCACTATGAACACTGAAGCTTTCTTT.

V and J are TRBV5-6 and TRBJ2-5; weak D call: TRBD2 (5 bases). The CDR3 is 13 amino acids. V lost 0 bases and J lost 3, with 6 bases in between. CDR1 is SGHDT and CDR2 is YYEEEE in the germline V gene. This chain's CDR3 is CASSLVEEETQYF. The CDR3 DNA sequence: TGTGCCAGCAGCTTGGTGGAGGAAGAGACCCAGTACTTC.

This chain joins TRBV2 and TRBJ1-5; D is undetermined. Germline CDR1 SNHLY, CDR2 FYNNEI. Trimming cost V 4 bases and J 3 bases, with 13 bases left between them. The CDR3 is 15 residues long. CDR3 amino acids: CASSGAESYNQPQHF. The CDR3, as DNA: TGTGCCAGCAGTGGGGCAGAGAGCTACAATCAGCCCCAGCATTTT.

The chain links TRBV9 to TRBJ2-2, with TRBD1 identical over 8 bases. Germline CDR1 SGDLS, CDR2 YYNGEE. The CDR3 loop spans 16 amino acids. V lost 3 bases, J lost 1 base, and 5 bases stayed unmatched. Here the CDR3 DNA reads TGTGCCAGCAGCGCGGCCGGGACAGGGAACACCGGGGAGCTGTTTTTT. Translated, it gives CASSAAGTGNTGELFF.